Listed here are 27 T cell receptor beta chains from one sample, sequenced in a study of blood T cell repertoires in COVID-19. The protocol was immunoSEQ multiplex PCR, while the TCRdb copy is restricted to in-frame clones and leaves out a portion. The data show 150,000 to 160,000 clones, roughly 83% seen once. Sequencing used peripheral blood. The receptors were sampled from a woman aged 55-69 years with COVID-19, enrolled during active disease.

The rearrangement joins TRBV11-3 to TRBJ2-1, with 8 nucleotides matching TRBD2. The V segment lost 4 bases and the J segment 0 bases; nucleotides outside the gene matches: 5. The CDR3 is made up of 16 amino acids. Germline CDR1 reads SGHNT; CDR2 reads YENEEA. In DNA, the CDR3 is TGTGCCAGCAGCTCGGGGGGGCTCAGCTCCTACAATGAGCAGTTCTTC. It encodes CASSSGGLSSYNEQFF.

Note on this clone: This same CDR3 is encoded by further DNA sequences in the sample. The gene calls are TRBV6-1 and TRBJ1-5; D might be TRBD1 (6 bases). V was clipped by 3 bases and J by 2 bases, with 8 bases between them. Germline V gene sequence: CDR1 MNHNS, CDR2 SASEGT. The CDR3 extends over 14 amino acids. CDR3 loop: CASSENRGNQPQHF. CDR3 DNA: TGTGCCAGCAGTGAGAACAGGGGCAATCAGCCCCAGCATTTT.

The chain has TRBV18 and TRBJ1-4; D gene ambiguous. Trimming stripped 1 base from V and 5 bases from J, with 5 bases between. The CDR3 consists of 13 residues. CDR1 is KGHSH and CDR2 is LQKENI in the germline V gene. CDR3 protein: CASSPQENEKLFF. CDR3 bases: TGTGCCAGCTCACCACAGGAGAATGAAAAACTGTTTTTT.

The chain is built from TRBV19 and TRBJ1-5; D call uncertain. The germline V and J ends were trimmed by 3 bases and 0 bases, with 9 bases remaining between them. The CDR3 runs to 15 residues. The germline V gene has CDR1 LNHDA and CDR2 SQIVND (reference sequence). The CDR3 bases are TGTGCCAGTAGTATTCACAGAGATAGCAATCAGCCCCAGCATTTT. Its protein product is CASSIHRDSNQPQHF.

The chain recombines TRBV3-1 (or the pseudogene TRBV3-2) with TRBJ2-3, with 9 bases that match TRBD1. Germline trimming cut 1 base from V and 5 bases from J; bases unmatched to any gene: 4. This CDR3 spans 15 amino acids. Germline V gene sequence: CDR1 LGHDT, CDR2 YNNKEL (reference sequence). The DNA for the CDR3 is TGTGCCAGCAGCCAAGTGGGACAGGGTCGAGATACGCAGTATTTT. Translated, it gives CASSQVGQGRDTQYF.

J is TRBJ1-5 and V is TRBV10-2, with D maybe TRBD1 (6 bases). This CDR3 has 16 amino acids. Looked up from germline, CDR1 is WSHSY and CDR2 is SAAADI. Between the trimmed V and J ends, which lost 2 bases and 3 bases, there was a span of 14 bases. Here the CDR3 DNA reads TGCGCCAGCAGTGAGCCAGGGACAAGTCCCAATCAGCCCCAGCATTTT. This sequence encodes CASSEPGTSPNQPQHF.

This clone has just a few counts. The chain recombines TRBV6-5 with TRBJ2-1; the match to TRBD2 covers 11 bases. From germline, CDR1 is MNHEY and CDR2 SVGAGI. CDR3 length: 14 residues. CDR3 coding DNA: TGTGCTCTGTTCAGGGGTAGCGGGAGGGGTGAGCAGTTCTTC. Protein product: CALFRGSGRGEQFF.

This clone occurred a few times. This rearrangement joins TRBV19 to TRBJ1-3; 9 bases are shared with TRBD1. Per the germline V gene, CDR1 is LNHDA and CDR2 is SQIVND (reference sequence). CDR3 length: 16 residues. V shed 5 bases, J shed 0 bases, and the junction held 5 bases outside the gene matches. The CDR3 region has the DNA TGTGCCAGTAGTCCGTGGACAGGGGACTCTGGAAACACCATATATTTT. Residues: CASSPWTGDSGNTIYF.

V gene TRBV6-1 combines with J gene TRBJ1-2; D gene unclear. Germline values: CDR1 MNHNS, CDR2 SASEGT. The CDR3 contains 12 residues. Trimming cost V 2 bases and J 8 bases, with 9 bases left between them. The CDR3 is CASSESGVGYTF. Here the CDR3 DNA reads TGTGCCAGCAGTGAATCCGGGGTCGGCTACACCTTC.

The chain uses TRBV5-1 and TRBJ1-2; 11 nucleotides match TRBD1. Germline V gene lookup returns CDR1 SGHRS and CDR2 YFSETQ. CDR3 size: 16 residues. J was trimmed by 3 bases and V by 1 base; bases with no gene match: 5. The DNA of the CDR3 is TGCGCCAGCAGCTTGAAGTGGACAGGGGGCGACTATGGCTACACCTTC. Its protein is CASSLKWTGGDYGYTF.

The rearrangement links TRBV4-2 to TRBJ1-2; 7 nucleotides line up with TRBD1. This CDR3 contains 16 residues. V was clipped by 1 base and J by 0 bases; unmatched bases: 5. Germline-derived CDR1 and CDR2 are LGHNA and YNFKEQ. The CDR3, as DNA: TGTGCCAGCAGCCAAGCTGGGGACAGAGCTAACTATGGCTACACCTTC. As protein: CASSQAGDRANYGYTF.

The CDR3 here is CASSSLQGANYGYTF. The CDR3 nucleotides are TGTGCCAGCAGCTCCTTACAGGGGGCGAACTATGGCTACACCTTC. V gene TRBV11-2 combines with J gene TRBJ1-2; 9 bases are a match to TRBD1. The CDR3 sequence is 15 residues long. With V trimmed by 4 bases and J by 2 bases, 5 bases remained unmatched. Germline CDR1 is SGHAT and CDR2 is FQNNGV.

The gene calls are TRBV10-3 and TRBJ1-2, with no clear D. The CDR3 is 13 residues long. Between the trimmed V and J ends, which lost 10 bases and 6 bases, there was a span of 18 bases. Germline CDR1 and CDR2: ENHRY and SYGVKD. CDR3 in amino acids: CASAPGVENGYTF. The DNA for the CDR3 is TGTGCCAGCGCCCCCGGGGTTGAGAATGGCTACACCTTC.

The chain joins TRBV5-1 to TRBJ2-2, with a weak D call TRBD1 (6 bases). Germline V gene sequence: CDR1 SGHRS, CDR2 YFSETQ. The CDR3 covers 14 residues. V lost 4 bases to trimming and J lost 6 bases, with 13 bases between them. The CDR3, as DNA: TGCGCCAGCAGCCCGACAGGTGGAGCCGGGGAGCTGTTTTTT. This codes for CASSPTGGAGELFF.

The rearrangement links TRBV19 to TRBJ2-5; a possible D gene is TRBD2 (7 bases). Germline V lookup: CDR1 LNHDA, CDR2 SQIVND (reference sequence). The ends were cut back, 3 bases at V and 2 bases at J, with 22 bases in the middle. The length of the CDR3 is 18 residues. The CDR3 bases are TGTGCCAGTAGTATCATAGGGGGGGGAGTAGGCGGACAAGAGACCCAGTACTTC. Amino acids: CASSIIGGGVGGQETQYF.

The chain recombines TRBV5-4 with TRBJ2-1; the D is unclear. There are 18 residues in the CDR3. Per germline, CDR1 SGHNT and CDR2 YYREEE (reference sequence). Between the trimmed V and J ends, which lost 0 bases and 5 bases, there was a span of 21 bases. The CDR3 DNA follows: TGTGCCAGCAGCTTGGGTAAACGTAGAGGTAAGCCTCACAATGAGCAGTTCTTC. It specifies CASSLGKRRGKPHNEQFF.

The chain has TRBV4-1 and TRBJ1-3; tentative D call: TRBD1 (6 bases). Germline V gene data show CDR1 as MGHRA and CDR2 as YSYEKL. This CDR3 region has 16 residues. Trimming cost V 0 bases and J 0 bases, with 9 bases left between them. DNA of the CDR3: TGCGCCAGCAGCCAAGAGGACAGTTACTCTGGAAACACCATATATTTT. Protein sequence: CASSQEDSYSGNTIYF.

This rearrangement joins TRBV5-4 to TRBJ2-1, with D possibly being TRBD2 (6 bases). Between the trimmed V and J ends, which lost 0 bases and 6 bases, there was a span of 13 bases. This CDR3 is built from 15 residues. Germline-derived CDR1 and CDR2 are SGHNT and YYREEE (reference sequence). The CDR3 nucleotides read TGTGCCAGCAGCTTGGTCGGGAGCAATTTCAATGAGCAGTTCTTC. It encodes CASSLVGSNFNEQFF.

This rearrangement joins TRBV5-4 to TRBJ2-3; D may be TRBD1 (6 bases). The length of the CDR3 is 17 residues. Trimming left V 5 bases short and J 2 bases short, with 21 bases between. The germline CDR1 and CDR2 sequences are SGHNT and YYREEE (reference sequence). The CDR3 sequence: CASRRGSGTRATDTQYF. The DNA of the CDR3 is TGTGCCAGCAGAAGGGGGTCCGGGACCCGGGCCACAGATACGCAGTATTTT.

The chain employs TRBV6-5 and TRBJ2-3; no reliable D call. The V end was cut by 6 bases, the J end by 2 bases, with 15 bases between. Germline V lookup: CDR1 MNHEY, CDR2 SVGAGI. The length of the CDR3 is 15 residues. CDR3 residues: CASSDTLTYTDTQYF. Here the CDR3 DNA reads TGTGCCAGCAGCGACACCCTGACGTACACAGATACGCAGTATTTT.

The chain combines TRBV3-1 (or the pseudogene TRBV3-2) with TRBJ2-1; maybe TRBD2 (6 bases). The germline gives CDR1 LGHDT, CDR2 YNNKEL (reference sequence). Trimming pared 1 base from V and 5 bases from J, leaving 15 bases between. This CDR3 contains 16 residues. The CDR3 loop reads CASSQGRQEGNNEQFF. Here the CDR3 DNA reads TGTGCCAGCAGCCAAGGTCGCCAGGAGGGGAACAATGAGCAGTTCTTC.

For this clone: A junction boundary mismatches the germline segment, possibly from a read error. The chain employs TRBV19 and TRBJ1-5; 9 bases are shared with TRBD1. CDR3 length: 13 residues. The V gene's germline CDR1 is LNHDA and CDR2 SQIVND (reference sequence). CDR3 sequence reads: CASSTGQGLPSRF. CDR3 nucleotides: TGTGCCAGTAGTACGGGACAGGGCCTCCCGAGTCGTTTT.

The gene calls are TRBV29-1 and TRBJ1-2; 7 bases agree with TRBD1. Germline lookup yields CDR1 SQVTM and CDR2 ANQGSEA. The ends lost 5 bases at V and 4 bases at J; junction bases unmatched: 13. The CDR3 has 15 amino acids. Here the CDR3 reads CSVQSRDRHIYGYTF. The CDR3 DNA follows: TGCAGCGTTCAAAGCCGGGACAGACACATCTATGGCTACACCTTC.

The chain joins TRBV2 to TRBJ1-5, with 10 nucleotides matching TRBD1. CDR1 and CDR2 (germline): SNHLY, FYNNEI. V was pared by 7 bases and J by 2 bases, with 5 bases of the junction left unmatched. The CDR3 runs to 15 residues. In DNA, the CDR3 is TGTGCCAGCACCGGGACAGGGGCAGGCAATCAGCCCCAGCATTTT. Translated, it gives CASTGTGAGNQPQHF. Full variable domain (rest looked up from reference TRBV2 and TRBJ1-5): EPEVTQTPSHQVTQMGQEVILRCVPISNHLYFYWYRQILGQKVEFLVSFYNNEISEKSEIFDDQFSVERPDGSNFTLKIRSTKLEDSAMYFCASTGTGAGNQPQHFGDGTRLSIL.

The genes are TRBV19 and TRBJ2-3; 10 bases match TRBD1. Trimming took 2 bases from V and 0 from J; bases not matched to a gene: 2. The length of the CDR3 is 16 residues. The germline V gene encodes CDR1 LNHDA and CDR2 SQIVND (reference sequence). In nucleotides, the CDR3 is TGTGCCAGTAGTATACGGGGACAGGGGAGCACAGATACGCAGTATTTT. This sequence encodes CASSIRGQGSTDTQYF.

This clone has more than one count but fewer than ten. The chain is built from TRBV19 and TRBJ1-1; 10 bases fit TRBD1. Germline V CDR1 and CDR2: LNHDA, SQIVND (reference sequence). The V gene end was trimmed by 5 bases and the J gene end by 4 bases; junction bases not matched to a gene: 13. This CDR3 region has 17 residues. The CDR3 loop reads CASSVIDRGPYGTEAFF. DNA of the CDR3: TGTGCCAGTAGTGTCATAGACAGGGGGCCTTACGGCACTGAAGCTTTCTTT.

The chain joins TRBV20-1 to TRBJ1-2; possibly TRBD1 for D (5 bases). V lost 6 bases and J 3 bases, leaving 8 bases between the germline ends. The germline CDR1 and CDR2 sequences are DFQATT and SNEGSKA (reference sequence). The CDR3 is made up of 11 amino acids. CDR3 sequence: CSAGGYYGYTF. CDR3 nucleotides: TGCAGTGCCGGGGGGTACTATGGCTACACCTTC.